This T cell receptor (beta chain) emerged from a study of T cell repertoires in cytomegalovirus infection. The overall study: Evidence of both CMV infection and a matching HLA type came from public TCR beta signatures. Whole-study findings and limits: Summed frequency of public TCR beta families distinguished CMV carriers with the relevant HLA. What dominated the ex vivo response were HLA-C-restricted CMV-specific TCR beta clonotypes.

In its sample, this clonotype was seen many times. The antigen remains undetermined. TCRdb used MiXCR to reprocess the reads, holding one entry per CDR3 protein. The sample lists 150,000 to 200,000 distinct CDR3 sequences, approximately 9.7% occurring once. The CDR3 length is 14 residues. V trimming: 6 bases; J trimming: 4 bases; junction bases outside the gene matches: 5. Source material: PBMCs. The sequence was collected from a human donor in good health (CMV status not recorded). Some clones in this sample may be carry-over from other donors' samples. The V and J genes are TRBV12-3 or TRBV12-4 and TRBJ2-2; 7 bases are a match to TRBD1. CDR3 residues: CASRGDSFTGELFF. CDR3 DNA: TGTGCCAGCAGAGGGGACAGCTTCACCGGGGAGCTGTTTTTT.